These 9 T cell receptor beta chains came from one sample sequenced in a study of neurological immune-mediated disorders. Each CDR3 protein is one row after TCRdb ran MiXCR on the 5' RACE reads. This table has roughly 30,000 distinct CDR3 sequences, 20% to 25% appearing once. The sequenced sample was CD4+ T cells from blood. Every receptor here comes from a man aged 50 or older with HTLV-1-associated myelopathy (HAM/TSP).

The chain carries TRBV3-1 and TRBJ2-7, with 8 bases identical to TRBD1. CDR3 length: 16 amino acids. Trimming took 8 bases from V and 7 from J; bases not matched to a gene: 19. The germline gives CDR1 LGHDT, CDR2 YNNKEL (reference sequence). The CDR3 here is CASPAIRTGSMREQYF. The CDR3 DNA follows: TGTGCCAGCCCAGCCATTCGGACAGGGAGTATGAGGGAGCAGTACTTC.

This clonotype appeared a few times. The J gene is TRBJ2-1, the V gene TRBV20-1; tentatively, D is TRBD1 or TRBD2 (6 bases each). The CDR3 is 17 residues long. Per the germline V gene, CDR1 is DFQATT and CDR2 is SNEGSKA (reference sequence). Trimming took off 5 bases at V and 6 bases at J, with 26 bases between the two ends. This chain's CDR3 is CSAGGITGLGGTNEQFF. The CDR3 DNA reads TGCAGTGCTGGTGGGATCACAGGGCTGGGGGGTACCAATGAGCAGTTCTTC.

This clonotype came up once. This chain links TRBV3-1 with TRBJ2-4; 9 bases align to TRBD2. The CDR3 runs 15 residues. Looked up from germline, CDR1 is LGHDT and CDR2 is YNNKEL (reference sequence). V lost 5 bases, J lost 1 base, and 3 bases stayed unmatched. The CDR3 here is CASSSSGGAKNIQYF. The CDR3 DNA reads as TGTGCCAGCAGCTCCAGCGGGGGGGCCAAAAACATTCAGTACTTC.

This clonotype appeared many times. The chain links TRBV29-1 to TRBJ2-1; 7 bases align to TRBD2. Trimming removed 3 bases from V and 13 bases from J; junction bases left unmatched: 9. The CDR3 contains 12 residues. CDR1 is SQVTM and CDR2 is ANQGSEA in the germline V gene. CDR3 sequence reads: CSVEEAGNHQFF. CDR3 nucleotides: TGCAGCGTTGAGGAAGCGGGAAACCATCAGTTCTTC.

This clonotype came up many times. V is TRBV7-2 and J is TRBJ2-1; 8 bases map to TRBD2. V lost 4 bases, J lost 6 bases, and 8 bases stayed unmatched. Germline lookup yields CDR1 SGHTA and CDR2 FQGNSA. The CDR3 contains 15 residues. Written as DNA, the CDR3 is TGTGCCAGCAGCTCCCTAAGGACTAGCAGCAATGAGCAGTTCTTC. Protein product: CASSSLRTSSNEQFF.

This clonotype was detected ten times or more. The CDR3 bases are TGCAGTGCTACCCCAACAGGGTCCTACGAGCAGTACTTC. It specifies CSATPTGSYEQYF. The chain links TRBV20-1 to TRBJ2-7; maybe TRBD1 (6 bases). The V end lost 4 bases, the J end lost 1 base, and 11 bases lay between the germline ends. CDR1 is DFQATT, CDR2 SNEGSKA, per germline (reference sequence). The CDR3 is 13 amino acids.

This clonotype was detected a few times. CDR3: CSARDRGWGETQYF. In DNA form, the CDR3 reads TGCAGTGCTAGAGACCGGGGATGGGGGGAGACCCAGTACTTC. The chain is built from TRBV20-1 and TRBJ2-5; either TRBD1 or TRBD2 may supply D (5 bases each). Germline V CDR1 and CDR2: DFQATT, SNEGSKA (reference sequence). The CDR3 has 14 residues. Trimming pared 0 bases from V and 5 bases from J, leaving 13 bases between.

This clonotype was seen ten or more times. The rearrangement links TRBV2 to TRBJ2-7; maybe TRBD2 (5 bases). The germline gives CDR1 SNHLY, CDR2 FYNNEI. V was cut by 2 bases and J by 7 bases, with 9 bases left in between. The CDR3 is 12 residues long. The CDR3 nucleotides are TGTGCCAGCAGTGAAACTAGTTTTGAGCAGTACTTC. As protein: CASSETSFEQYF. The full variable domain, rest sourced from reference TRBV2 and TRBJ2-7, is EPEVTQTPSHQVTQMGQEVILRCVPISNHLYFYWYRQILGQKVEFLVSFYNNEISEKSEIFDDQFSVERPDGSNFTLKIRSTKLEDSAMYFCASSETSFEQYFGPGTRLTVT.

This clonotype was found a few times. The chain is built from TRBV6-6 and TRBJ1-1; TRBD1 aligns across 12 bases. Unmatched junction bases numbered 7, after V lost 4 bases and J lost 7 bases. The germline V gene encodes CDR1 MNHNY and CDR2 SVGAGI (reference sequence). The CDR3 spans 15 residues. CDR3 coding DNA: TGTGCCAGCAGTTTACCGGGACAGGGGGCCCTTGAAGCTTTCTTT. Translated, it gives CASSLPGQGALEAFF.